The sequence of this T cell receptor (beta chain) was determined in a study of siplizumab effects on memory and regulatory T cells. This table comes from immunoSEQ multiplex PCR, and its TCRdb copy is limited to in-frame clones, with some not included. The sample records 100,000 or so clones, 85% to 95% being singletons. Between the trimmed V and J ends, which lost 1 base and 7 bases, there was a span of 8 bases. CDR1 and CDR2 (germline): SNHLY, FYNNEI. The CDR3 has 12 amino acids. The receptor comes from a human donor in good health. The sequenced sample consisted of CD4+ T cells sorted from blood. This chain links TRBV2 with TRBJ2-7, with D unresolved. The CDR3 loop reads CASSEGVGEQYF. The CDR3 nucleotides read TGTGCCAGCAGTGAAGGGGTGGGGGAGCAGTACTTC. The whole variable domain, filled in from reference TRBV2 and TRBJ2-7, reads EPEVTQTPSHQVTQMGQEVILRCVPISNHLYFYWYRQILGQKVEFLVSFYNNEISEKSEIFDDQFSVERPDGSNFTLKIRSTKLEDSAMYFCASSEGVGEQYFGPGTRLTVT.